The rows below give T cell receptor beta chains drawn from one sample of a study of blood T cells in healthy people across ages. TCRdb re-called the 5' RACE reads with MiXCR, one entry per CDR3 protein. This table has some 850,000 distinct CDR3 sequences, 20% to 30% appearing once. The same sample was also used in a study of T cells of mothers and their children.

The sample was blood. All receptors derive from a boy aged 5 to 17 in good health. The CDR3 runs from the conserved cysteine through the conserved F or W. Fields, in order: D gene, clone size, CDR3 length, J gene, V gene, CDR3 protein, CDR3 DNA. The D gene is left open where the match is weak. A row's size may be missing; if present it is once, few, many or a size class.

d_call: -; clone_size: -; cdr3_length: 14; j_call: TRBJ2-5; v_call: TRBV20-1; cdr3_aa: CSARDWGVGETQYF; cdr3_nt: TGCAGTGCTAGAGATTGGGGGGTAGGAGAGACCCAGTACTTC
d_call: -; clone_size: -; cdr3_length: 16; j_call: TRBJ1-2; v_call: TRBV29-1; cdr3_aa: CSVVGRDLTIRYGYTF; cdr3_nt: TGCAGCGTTGTAGGTAGGGACTTGACCATTCGATATGGCTACACCTTC
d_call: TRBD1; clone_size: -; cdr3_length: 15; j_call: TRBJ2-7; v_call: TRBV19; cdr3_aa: CASSIGAGGYYEQYF; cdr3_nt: TGTGCCAGTAGTATAGGGGCAGGGGGCTACTACGAGCAGTACTTC
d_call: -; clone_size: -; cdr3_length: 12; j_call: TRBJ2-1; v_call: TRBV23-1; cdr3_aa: CASSQNRENLFF; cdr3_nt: TGCGCCAGCAGTCAGAACAGGGAAAATCTGTTCTTC
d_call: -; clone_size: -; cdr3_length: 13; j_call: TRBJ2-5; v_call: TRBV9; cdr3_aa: CASSPGGFGTQYF; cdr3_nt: TGTGCCAGCAGCCCAGGCGGGTTCGGGACCCAGTACTTC
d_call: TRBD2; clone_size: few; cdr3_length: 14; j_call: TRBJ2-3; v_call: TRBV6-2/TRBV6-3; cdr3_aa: CASRRTSGTDTQYF; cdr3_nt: TGTGCCAGCAGGCGAACTAGCGGCACAGATACGCAGTATTTT
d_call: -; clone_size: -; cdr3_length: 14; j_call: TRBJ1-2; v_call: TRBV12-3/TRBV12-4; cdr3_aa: CASSVESFNYGYTF; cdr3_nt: TGTGCCAGCAGTGTCGAGAGCTTTAACTATGGCTACACCTTC
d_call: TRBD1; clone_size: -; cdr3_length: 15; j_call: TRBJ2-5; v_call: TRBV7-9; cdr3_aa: CASSTRQGDGETQYF; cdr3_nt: TGTGCCAGCAGCACCCGACAGGGGGATGGAGAGACCCAGTACTTC
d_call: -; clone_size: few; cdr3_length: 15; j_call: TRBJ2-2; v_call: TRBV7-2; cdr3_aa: CASSLRSRDTGELFF; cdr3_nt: TGTGCCAGCAGCTTAAGGTCTCGCGACACCGGGGAGCTGTTTTTT
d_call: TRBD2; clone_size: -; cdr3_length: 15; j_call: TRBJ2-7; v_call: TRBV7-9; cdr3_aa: CASSLVGLAPYEQYF; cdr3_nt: TGTGCCAGCAGCTTAGTGGGACTAGCTCCGTACGAGCAGTACTTC
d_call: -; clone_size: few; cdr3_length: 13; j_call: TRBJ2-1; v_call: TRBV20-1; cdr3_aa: CSAAVAGLNEQFF; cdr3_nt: TGCAGTGCTGCGGTGGCGGGGCTCAATGAGCAGTTCTTC
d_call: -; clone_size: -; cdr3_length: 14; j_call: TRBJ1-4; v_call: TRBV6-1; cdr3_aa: CASSAGEANEKLFF; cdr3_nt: TGTGCCAGCAGTGCGGGGGAGGCTAATGAAAAACTGTTTTTT
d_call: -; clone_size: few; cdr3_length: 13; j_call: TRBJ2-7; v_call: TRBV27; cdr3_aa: CASRPRGAYEQYF; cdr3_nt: TGTGCCAGCAGACCCCGGGGAGCCTACGAGCAGTACTTC
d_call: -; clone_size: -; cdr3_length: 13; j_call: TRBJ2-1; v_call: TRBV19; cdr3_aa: CASSPSPGNEQFF; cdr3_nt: TGTGCCAGTAGTCCCTCCCCTGGCAATGAGCAGTTCTTC
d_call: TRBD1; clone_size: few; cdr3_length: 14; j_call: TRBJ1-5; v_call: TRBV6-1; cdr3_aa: CASSRQGIFQPQHF; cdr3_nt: TGTGCCAGTTCCAGACAGGGTATATTCCAGCCCCAGCATTTT
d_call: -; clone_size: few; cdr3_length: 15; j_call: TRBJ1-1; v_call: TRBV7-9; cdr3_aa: CASRSRGGQNTEAFF; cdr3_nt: TGTGCCAGCAGGTCACGAGGGGGACAGAACACTGAAGCTTTCTTT
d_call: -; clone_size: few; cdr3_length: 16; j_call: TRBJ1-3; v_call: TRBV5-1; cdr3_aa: CASSRGYSEAGNTIYF; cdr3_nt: TGCGCCAGCAGCCGGGGATACTCCGAAGCTGGAAACACCATATATTTT
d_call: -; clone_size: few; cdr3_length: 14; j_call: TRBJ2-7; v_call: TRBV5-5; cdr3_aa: CASDAPDSSYEQYF; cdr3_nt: TGTGCCAGCGACGCCCCCGACAGCTCCTACGAGCAGTACTTC
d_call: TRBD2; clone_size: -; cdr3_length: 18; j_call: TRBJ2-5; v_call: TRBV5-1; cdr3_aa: CASSFGTSGGRVQETQYF; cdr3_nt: TGCGCCAGCAGCTTTGGGACTAGCGGGGGGCGCGTCCAAGAGACCCAGTACTTC
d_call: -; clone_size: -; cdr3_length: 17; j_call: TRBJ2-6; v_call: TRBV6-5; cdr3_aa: CASSYSRGPSGANVLTF; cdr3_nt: TGTGCCAGCAGTTACTCGAGAGGTCCCTCTGGGGCCAACGTCCTGACTTTC
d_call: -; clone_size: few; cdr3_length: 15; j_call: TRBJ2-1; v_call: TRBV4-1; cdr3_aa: CASSRPAGRYNEQFF; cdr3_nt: TGCGCCAGCAGCCGACCAGCGGGCCGGTACAATGAGCAGTTCTTC
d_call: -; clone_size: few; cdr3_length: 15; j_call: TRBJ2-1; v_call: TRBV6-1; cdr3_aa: CASSETSIGQRQQFF; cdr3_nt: TGTGCCAGCAGTGAGACGTCCATAGGACAAAGACAGCAGTTCTTC
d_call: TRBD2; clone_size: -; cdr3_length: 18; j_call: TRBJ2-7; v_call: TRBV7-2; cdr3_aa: CASNRGSGLAEGSYEQYF; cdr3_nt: TGTGCCAGCAACCGGGGCTCCGGACTAGCGGAAGGCTCCTACGAGCAGTACTTC
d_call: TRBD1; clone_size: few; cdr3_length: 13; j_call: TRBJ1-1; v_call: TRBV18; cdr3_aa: CASSATGDTEAFF; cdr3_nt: TGTGCCAGCTCAGCGACAGGGGACACTGAAGCTTTCTTT
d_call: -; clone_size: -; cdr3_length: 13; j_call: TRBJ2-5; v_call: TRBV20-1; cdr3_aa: CSAPPLARETQYF; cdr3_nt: TGCAGTGCCCCCCCCCTAGCGCGGGAGACCCAGTACTTC
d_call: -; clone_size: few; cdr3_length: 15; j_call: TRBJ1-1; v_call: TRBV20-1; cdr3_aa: CSARDPRGANTEAFF; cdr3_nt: TGCAGTGCTAGAGATCCCCGGGGCGCGAACACTGAAGCTTTCTTT
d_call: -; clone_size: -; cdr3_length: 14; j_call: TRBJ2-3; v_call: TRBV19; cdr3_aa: CASRRATVTDTQYF; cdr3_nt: TGTGCCAGTCGCAGGGCGACGGTCACAGATACGCAGTATTTT
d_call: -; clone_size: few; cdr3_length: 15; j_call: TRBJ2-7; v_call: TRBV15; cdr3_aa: CATSRVTRSSYEQYF; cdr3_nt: TGTGCCACCAGCAGAGTGACACGAAGCTCCTACGAGCAGTACTTC
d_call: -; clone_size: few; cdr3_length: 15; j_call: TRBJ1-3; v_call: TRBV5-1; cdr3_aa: CASGQGYDSGNTIYF; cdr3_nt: TGCGCCAGCGGCCAGGGATACGACTCTGGAAACACCATATATTTT
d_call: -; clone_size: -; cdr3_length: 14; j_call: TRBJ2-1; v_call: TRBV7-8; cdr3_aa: CASSPLKGTNEQFF; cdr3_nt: TGTGCCAGCAGCCCCCTGAAGGGAACCAATGAGCAGTTCTTC
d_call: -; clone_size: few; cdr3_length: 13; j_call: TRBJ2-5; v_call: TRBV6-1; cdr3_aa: CASSTLAGETQYF; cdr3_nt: TGTGCCAGCAGCACCTTAGCTGGGGAGACCCAGTACTTC
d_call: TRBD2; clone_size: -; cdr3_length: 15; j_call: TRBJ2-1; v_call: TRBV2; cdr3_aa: CASSPPLAGSYEQFF; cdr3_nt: TGTGCCAGCAGTCCCCCACTAGCGGGGTCCTATGAGCAGTTCTTC
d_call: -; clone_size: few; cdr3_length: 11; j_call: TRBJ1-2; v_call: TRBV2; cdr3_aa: CASGRDYGYTF; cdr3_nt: TGTGCCAGTGGCAGGGACTATGGCTACACCTTC
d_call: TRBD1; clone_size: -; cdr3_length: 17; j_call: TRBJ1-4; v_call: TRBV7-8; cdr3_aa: CASSYYRGRATPEKLFF; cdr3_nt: TGTGCCAGCAGCTATTACAGGGGGCGCGCAACTCCTGAAAAACTGTTTTTT
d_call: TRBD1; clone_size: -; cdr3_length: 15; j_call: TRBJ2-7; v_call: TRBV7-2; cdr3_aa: CASSSTGTGLYEQYF; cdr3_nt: TGTGCCAGCAGCAGTACCGGGACAGGGCTCTACGAGCAGTACTTC
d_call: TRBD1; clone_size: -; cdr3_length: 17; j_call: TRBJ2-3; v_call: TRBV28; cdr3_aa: CASSLWGTGRGRDTQYF; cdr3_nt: TGTGCCAGCAGTTTATGGGGGACAGGGAGGGGGAGAGATACGCAGTATTTT
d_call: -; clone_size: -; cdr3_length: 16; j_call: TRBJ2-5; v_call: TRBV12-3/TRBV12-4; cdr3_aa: CASSFGVSGHQETQYF; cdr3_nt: TGTGCCAGCAGTTTTGGAGTTTCGGGACACCAAGAGACCCAGTACTTC
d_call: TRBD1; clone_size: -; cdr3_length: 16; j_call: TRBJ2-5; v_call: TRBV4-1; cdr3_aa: CASSLGTGKDQETQYF; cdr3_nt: TGCGCCAGCAGCCTTGGGACAGGGAAGGACCAAGAGACCCAGTACTTC
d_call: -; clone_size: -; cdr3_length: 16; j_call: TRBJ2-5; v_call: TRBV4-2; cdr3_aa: CASSQVVGGHGETQYF; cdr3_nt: TGTGCCAGCAGCCAAGTGGTGGGCGGTCATGGGGAGACCCAGTACTTC
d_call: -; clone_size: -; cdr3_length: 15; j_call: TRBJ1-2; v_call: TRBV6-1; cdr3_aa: CASSAPERGAGGYTF; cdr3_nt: TGTGCCAGCAGTGCCCCTGAGAGGGGCGCGGGCGGCTACACCTTC
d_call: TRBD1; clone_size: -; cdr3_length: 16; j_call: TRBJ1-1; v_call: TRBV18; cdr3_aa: CASSPPSGTGHTEAFF; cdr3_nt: TGTGCCAGCTCACCTCCATCCGGGACAGGGCACACTGAAGCTTTCTTT
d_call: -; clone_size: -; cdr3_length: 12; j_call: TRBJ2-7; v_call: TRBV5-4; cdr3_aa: CASSLDSNAQYF; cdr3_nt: TGTGCCAGCAGCTTAGACTCGAACGCGCAGTACTTC
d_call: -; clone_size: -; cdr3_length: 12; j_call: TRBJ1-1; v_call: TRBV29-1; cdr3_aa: CSAPRAETEAFF; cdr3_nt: TGCAGCGCCCCTAGGGCGGAGACTGAAGCTTTCTTT
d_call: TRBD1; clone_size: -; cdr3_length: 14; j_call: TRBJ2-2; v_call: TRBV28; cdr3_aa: CASSRTGTAGELFF; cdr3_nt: TGTGCCAGCAGTAGGACAGGGACGGCCGGGGAGCTGTTTTTT
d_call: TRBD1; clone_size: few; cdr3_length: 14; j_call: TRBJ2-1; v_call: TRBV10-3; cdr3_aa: CAISRGTGQNEQFF; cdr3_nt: TGTGCCATCAGTCGCGGGACAGGCCAAAATGAGCAGTTCTTC
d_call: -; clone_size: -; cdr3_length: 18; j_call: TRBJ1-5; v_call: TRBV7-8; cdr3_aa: CASSPSPDRWDSNQPQHF; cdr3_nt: TGTGCCAGCAGCCCATCCCCGGACAGATGGGATAGCAATCAGCCCCAGCATTTT
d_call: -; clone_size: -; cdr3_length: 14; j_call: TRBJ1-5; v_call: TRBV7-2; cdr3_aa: CASSPRTDRLTQHF; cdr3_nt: TGTGCCAGCAGCCCCCGGACAGACCGTCTGACCCAGCATTTT
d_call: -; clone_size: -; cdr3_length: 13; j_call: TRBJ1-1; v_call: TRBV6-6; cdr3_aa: CASSPRVEAEAFF; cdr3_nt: TGTGCCAGCAGTCCCAGGGTAGAGGCTGAAGCTTTCTTT
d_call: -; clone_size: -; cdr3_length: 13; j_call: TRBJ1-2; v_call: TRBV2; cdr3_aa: CASRAPQGYGYTF; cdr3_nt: TGTGCCAGCAGGGCGCCCCAAGGCTATGGCTACACCTTC
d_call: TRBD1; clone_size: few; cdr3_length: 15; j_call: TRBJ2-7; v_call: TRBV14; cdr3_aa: CASSKPGQSSYEQYF; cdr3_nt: TGTGCCAGCAGCAAACCGGGACAGAGCTCCTACGAGCAGTACTTC
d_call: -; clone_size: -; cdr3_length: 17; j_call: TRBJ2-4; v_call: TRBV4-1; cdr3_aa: CASSFRTLGIAKSIQYF; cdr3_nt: TGCGCCAGCAGCTTCCGAACACTGGGGATAGCCAAAAGCATTCAGTACTTC
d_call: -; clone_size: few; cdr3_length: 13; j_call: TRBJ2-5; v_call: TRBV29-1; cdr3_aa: CSVEYDREETQYF; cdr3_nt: TGCAGCGTTGAGTATGACAGAGAAGAGACCCAGTACTTC
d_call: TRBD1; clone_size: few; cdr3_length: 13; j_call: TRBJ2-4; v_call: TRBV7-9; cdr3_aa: CASSPGTDLLQYF; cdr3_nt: TGTGCCAGCAGCCCTGGGACAGACCTCCTGCAGTACTTC
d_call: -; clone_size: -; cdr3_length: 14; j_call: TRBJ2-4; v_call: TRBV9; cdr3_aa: CASSSQFGGNIQYF; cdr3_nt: TGTGCCAGCAGCTCCCAATTTGGGGGGAACATTCAGTACTTC
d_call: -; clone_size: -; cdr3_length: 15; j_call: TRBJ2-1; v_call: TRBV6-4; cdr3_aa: CASSDSSGSYNEQFF; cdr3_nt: TGTGCCAGCAGTGACTCGAGCGGCTCCTACAATGAGCAGTTCTTC
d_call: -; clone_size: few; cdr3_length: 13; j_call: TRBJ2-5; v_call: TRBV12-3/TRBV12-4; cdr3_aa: CASRPGEGETQYF; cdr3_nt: TGTGCCAGCAGACCGGGCGAGGGAGAGACCCAGTACTTC